What follows are 8 T cell receptor beta chains derived from one specimen sequenced in a study of T cell repertoires in cytomegalovirus infection. In TCRdb, the reads were re-called with MiXCR into one record per CDR3 protein. The data show approximately 140,000 distinct CDR3 sequences, with roughly 6% seen just once and under 20% held by the top ten. The source material was PBMCs. Source of these receptors: a human donor in good health (CMV status not recorded). Some clones in this sample may be carry-over from other donors' samples.

This clonotype was found a few times. The chain employs TRBV18 and TRBJ2-5; 8 bases align to TRBD1. From germline, CDR1 is KGHSH and CDR2 LQKENI. The junction had 3 bases not matched to a gene; V was cut back by 3 bases and J by 6 bases. The CDR3 sequence is 13 residues long. CDR3 bases: TGTGCCAGCTCACCGGACAGGGCAAAGACCCAGTACTTC. Translation: CASSPDRAKTQYF.

The table lists this clonotype with many counts. The CDR3 DNA follows: TGTGCCATCAGTCCCGGCCAAATCAATCAGCCCCAGCATTTT. This gives the protein CAISPGQINQPQHF. This rearrangement joins TRBV10-3 to TRBJ1-5; D unresolved. CDR3 size: 14 residues. The V end was cut by 5 bases, the J end by 3 bases, with 11 bases between. CDR1 and CDR2 from the germline V gene are ENHRY and SYGVKD.

This clonotype was detected many times. The chain employs TRBV7-2 and TRBJ1-4; unclear D gene. V was clipped by 4 bases and J by 8 bases, with 17 bases between them. The germline CDR1 and CDR2 sequences are SGHTA and FQGNSA. This CDR3 is built from 15 residues. As DNA, the CDR3 is TGTGCCAGCAGCTATTTTACAGCGTCCGGGGAAAAACTGTTTTTT. It is translated as CASSYFTASGEKLFF. The full variable domain, rest sourced from reference TRBV7-2 and TRBJ1-4, is GAGVSQSPSNKVTEKGKDVELRCDPISGHTALYWYRQSLGQGLEFLIYFQGNSAPDKSGLPSDRFSAERTGGSVSTLTIQRTQQEDSAVYLCASSYFTASGEKLFFGSGTQLSVL.

With regard to this clonotype: A much larger clone differs from this one at a single base, so this may be a read error. The CDR3 nucleotides read TGTGCCAGCAGCTTAGGCCGCGCGGGGGCCTACAATGAGCAGTCCTTC. Amino acid sequence: CASSLGRAGAYNEQSF. This rearrangement joins TRBV7-2 to TRBJ2-1; a possible D gene is TRBD2 (7 bases). The length of the CDR3 is 16 residues. Germline CDR1 is SGHTA and CDR2 is FQGNSA.

This clonotype was observed many times. The chain carries TRBV7-2 and TRBJ1-1; 7 nucleotides match TRBD1. Looked up from germline, CDR1 is SGHTA and CDR2 is FQGNSA. The CDR3 extends over 14 amino acids. V was pared by 5 bases and J by 4 bases, with 7 bases of the junction left unmatched. CDR3 residues: CASSAQTGTTEAFF. CDR3 nucleotides: TGTGCCAGCAGCGCCCAGACAGGGACCACTGAAGCTTTCTTT.

The rearrangement uses TRBV25-1 and TRBJ2-3, with D tentatively TRBD1 or TRBD2 (5 bases each). V was cut by 3 bases and J by 11 bases, with 9 bases left in between. This CDR3 has 11 amino acids. Germline CDR1 reads MGHDK; CDR2 reads SYGVNS. The CDR3: CASSELGEQYF. CDR3 nucleotides: TGTGCCAGCAGTGAGTTGGGGGAGCAGTATTTT.

V gene TRBV10-3 combines with J gene TRBJ1-6; D perhaps matches TRBD1 (5 bases). Germline V gene data show CDR1 as ENHRY and CDR2 as SYGVKD. This CDR3 has 15 amino acids. Between the trimmed V and J ends, which lost 5 bases and 7 bases, there was a span of 15 bases. In nucleotides, the CDR3 is TGTGCCATCAGTAAAGAGGACAACGAAAATTCACCCCTCCACTTT. Translated: CAISKEDNENSPLHF.

Only a few counts were recorded for this clonotype. The gene calls are TRBV28 and TRBJ1-5; TRBD1 is a possible D gene (6 bases). The germline V and J ends were trimmed by 3 bases and 3 bases, with 9 bases remaining between them. The CDR3 is 14 amino acids. In germline, CDR1 is MDHEN, CDR2 SYDVKM. Here the CDR3 reads CASSFPGDNQPQHF. CDR3 bases: TGTGCCAGCAGTTTTCCAGGGGACAATCAGCCCCAGCATTTT.